This TCR beta chain was sequenced in a study of CD8+ T cells in alopecia areata. This CDR3 region has 13 residues. With 3 bases removed from V and 5 bases from J, the gap between germline ends came to 10 bases. Germline CDR1 MGHDK, CDR2 SYGVNS. The treatment was: oral pan-JAK inhibitor, 5-10 mg twice daily. Sequencing used cDNA as its template, made by extracting RNA and reverse transcribing it. The protocol was immunoSEQ multiplex PCR, while the TCRdb copy is restricted to in-frame clones and leaves out a portion. Of about 210,000 clones in the sample, around three fifths were seen once. This TCR was sampled from a human donor with alopecia areata. The material sequenced was CD4+ T cells sorted from blood, taken at week 4, from a patient treated with tofacitinib. The rearrangement links TRBV25-1 to TRBJ1-2; possibly TRBD1 for D (5 bases). The CDR3 nucleotides read TGTGCCAGCAGTGACTCGACAGATTATGGCTACACCTTC. Translated: CASSDSTDYGYTF.